The next 15 T cell receptor beta chains were all read from a single sample in a study of metastatic and nonmetastatic thyroid tumors. No patient had received any treatment before thyroid surgery. TCRdb re-called clones from the PCR reads using MiXCR. The sample lists fewer than 40,000 clones, approximately 15% occurring once. Sequencing input: blood. The receptors were sampled from a male donor with papillary thyroid cancer or a benign thyroid nodule (not recorded which). Some clones in this sample may be carry-over from other donors' samples.

J is TRBJ2-7 and V is TRBV6-1; the D gene is possibly TRBD2 (5 bases). Trimming took off 6 bases at V and 2 bases at J, with 11 bases between the two ends. Germline assignment: CDR1 MNHNS and CDR2 SASEGT. CDR3 length equals 13 residues. The DNA of the CDR3 is TGTGCCAGCAGCAACGGGGAAACCTACGAGCAGTACTTC. Its translation: CASSNGETYEQYF.

This clone has a handful of counts. This sample includes further DNA sequences coding for the same CDR3. The chain recombines TRBV9 with TRBJ2-3; TRBD2 matches 16 bases. This CDR3 comprises 17 residues. Per the germline V gene, CDR1 is SGDLS and CDR2 is YYNGEE. Unmatched junction bases numbered 4, after V lost 4 bases and J lost 2 bases. Here the CDR3 reads CASSSGTSGRATDTQYF. CDR3 in DNA: TGTGCCAGCAGCTCTGGGACTAGCGGGAGGGCCACAGATACGCAGTATTTT. The variable domain in full, with the rest retrieved from reference TRBV9 and TRBJ2-3, is DSGVTQTPKHLITATGQRVTLRCSPRSGDLSVYWYQQSLDQGLQFLIQYYNGEERAKGNILERFSAQQFPDLHSELNLSSLELGDSALYFCASSSGTSGRATDTQYFGPGTRLTVL.

This clone was seen many times. This rearrangement joins TRBV5-8 to TRBJ1-5; no reliable D call. CDR3 size: 13 residues. Per germline, CDR1 SGHTS and CDR2 YDEGEE. V was clipped by 1 base and J by 4 bases, with 6 bases between them. CDR3 loop: CASSLRRNQPQHF. Here the CDR3 DNA reads TGTGCCAGCAGCTTGCGGCGGAATCAGCCCCAGCATTTT.

This clone was recorded many times. The rearrangement links TRBV28 to TRBJ1-4, with a weak D call TRBD1 (6 bases). Between the trimmed V and J ends, which lost 6 bases and 5 bases, there was a span of 16 bases. The CDR3 consists of 15 residues. Germline V lookup: CDR1 MDHEN, CDR2 SYDVKM. Written as DNA, the CDR3 is TGTGCCAGCAGCTCCTCCGCAGGGGCCAATGAAAAACTGTTTTTT. Its protein is CASSSSAGANEKLFF.

This clone was seen many times. The rearrangement uses TRBV3-1 and TRBJ1-1; D is perhaps TRBD1 (5 bases). V lost 4 bases to trimming and J lost 6 bases, with 15 bases between them. The CDR3 consists of 14 residues. Germline-derived CDR1 and CDR2 are LGHDT and YNNKEL (reference sequence). CDR3 sequence: CASSRDPPNPEAFF. The CDR3 region has the DNA TGTGCCAGCAGCCGGGACCCTCCAAATCCTGAAGCTTTCTTT.

This clone was detected many times. In the same sample, other DNA sequences code for this CDR3. The chain uses TRBV20-1 and TRBJ2-3; D is perhaps TRBD2 (6 bases). Trimming took 5 bases from V and 1 from J, leaving 13 bases between them. The germline V gene has CDR1 DFQATT and CDR2 SNEGSKA (reference sequence). The CDR3 covers 14 residues. In DNA, the CDR3 is TGCAGTGCTCAAACCGGGGGTGGCACAGATACGCAGTATTTT. Translated, it gives CSAQTGGGTDTQYF.

This clone was found many times. This chain links TRBV20-1 with TRBJ2-1, with D unclear. This CDR3 region has 13 residues. Trimming removed 5 bases at V and 4 bases at J, with 12 bases between. CDR1 is DFQATT, CDR2 SNEGSKA, per germline (reference sequence). CDR3 region: CSAPDGFYNEQFF. The CDR3 region has the DNA TGCAGTGCTCCGGACGGCTTTTACAATGAGCAGTTCTTC.

This clone has a count of ten or more. This chain connects TRBV5-1 to TRBJ1-2; D call uncertain. V lost 4 bases, J lost 2 bases, and 3 bases lay in between. Germline V gives CDR1 SGHRS, CDR2 YFSETQ. This CDR3 has 11 residues. CDR3 residues: CASSDNYGYTF. CDR3 coding DNA: TGCGCCAGCAGCGACAACTATGGCTACACCTTC.

A few counts support this clone. A much larger clonotype is one base distant, so this may be a read error. As the CDR3 is not closed by the conserved phenylalanine or tryptophan, this likely results from a read error. The chain combines TRBV6-1 with TRBJ2-5; D possibly corresponds to TRBD1 (6 bases). The CDR3 runs 15 residues. Per germline, CDR1 MNHNS and CDR2 SASEGT. V lost 5 bases and J lost 5, with 18 bases in between. CDR3 coding DNA: TGTGCCAGCAGTCCTACGGGACAAGGCAGTGAGACCCAGTACTCC. Its translation: CASSPTGQGSETQYS.

As to this clone: A much more abundant neighbour one base away suggests this may be a read error. The chain's CDR3 is CASSLLGQAGNEKLFF. The DNA of the CDR3 is TGCGCCAGCAGCTTGTTAGGACAGGCGGGGAATGAAAAACTGTTTTTT. V and J are TRBV5-1 and TRBJ1-4, with 7 bases matching TRBD1. The length of the CDR3 is 16 residues. Germline values: CDR1 SGHRS, CDR2 YFSETQ. V dropped 1 base and J dropped 5; count of bases not matched to a gene: 8.

This clone has ten or more counts. Other DNA sequences from this sample encode an identical CDR3 as well. This chain joins TRBV20-1 and TRBJ2-1; no clear D gene. Germline V lookup: CDR1 DFQATT, CDR2 SNEGSKA (reference sequence). The CDR3 runs to 14 residues. The germline V and J ends were trimmed by 3 bases and 4 bases, with 13 bases remaining between them. CDR3 nucleotide sequence: TGCAGTGCTAGGGGTATCGGGCTGTACAATGAGCAGTTCTTC. Translated: CSARGIGLYNEQFF.

The gene calls are TRBV6-1 and TRBJ1-5, with TRBD1 as a possible D gene (6 bases). V lost 4 bases and J lost 2, with 21 bases in between. The CDR3 spans 18 residues. Per germline, CDR1 MNHNS and CDR2 SASEGT. CDR3 bases: TGTGCCAGCAGTGCCCGATTGGGGGGGACAAGGGGCAATCAGCCCCAGCATTTT. As protein: CASSARLGGTRGNQPQHF.

This clone was recorded at least ten times. V usage is TRBV30 and J usage is TRBJ1-5; TRBD1 might be the D (6 bases). The germline V gene has CDR1 GTSNPN and CDR2 SVGIG (reference sequence). The CDR3 contains 14 residues. The V end lost 0 bases, the J end lost 6 bases, and 12 bases lay between the germline ends. The CDR3 reads CAWSVGGVVQPQHF. CDR3 nucleotides: TGTGCCTGGAGTGTGGGGGGCGTAGTTCAGCCCCAGCATTTT.

Remarks on this clone: This may arise from a read error, as a much more abundant clone is one base away. V and J are TRBV20-1 and TRBJ1-1; unclear D gene. V was trimmed by 2 bases and J by 5 bases, leaving 15 bases between them. The CDR3 is 14 amino acids. Germline V gene data show CDR1 as DFQATT and CDR2 as SNEGSKA (reference sequence). CDR3 nucleotide sequence: TGCAGTGCTAGATATCTTGAGGTGCGGACTGAAGCTTTCTTT. Amino acids: CSARYLEVRTEAFF.

In its sample, this clone was seen many times. V and J are TRBV5-6 and TRBJ1-1; D is perhaps TRBD1 (6 bases). Trimming took 2 bases from V and 3 from J, leaving 14 bases between them. This CDR3 comprises 15 residues. Germline CDR1 reads SGHDT; CDR2 reads YYEEEE. The CDR3 sequence is CASSLIRGEDTEAFF. In nucleotides, the CDR3 is TGTGCCAGCAGCTTAATAAGGGGGGAGGACACTGAAGCTTTCTTT.